The T cell receptor (beta chain) under discussion was sequenced for a study of identifying expanded T cells in peripheral blood. CDR1 and CDR2 (germline): MDHEN, SYDVKM. With 2 bases clipped from V and 7 bases from J, the junction kept 5 bases outside the gene matches. The CDR3 length is 14 residues. The table came from immunoSEQ multiplex PCR; TCRdb's copy has only in-frame clones and leaves some out. The sample lists roughly 75,000 clones; roughly 90% were seen once. During the collection period, no donor immune events like infections were recorded. The specimen sequenced was blood. The source is a person between 18 and 75 years old in good health. The rearrangement links TRBV28 to TRBJ2-5; 9 bases fit TRBD2. The chain's CDR3 is CASSLAGGEGTQYF. Written as DNA, the CDR3 is TGTGCCAGCAGTTTAGCGGGGGGGGAAGGGACCCAGTACTTC. The full variable domain, its missing parts supplied by reference TRBV28 and TRBJ2-5, is DVKVTQSSRYLVKRTGEKVFLECVQDMDHENMFWYRQDPGLGLRLIYFSYDVKMKEKGDIPEGYSVSREKKERFSLILESASTNQTSMYLCASSLAGGEGTQYFGPGTRLLVL.